The T cell receptor beta chain under discussion was sequenced for a study of Ad26.COV2.S vaccination and SARS-CoV-2 variants. In the study overall: Ad26.COV2.S, an intramuscular injection, was given once or twice 56 days apart.

About this clone: Its antigen is not identified.

Germline V gene lookup returns CDR1 WNHNN and CDR2 SYGVQD (reference sequence). The ends were cut back, 3 bases at V and 4 bases at J, with 7 bases in the middle. CDR3 length: 12 residues. The treatment was: 15 to 20 received Ad26.COV2.S at low or high dose, single or two shots; a few received placebo; per-sample allocation not given. At day 63 after the first vaccine or placebo injection, samples were drawn. An adult donor aged 18-55 years was enrolled in Boston. TCRdb's table, derived via immunoSEQ multiplex PCR, lists solely in-frame clones and lacks some. This sample yields around 400,000 clones, of which 75% to 95% are seen a single time; 10% to 15% belongs to the top ten. General study points: Vaccine recipients showed a spike-specific TCR breadth that was higher than in placebo recipients. Quantification of TCR breadth and depth may have yielded underestimates of total T cell responses.

The chain combines TRBV10-1 with TRBJ2-7; D gene ambiguous. This sample comprised peripheral blood, obtained in a trial of Ad26.COV2.S vaccine versus placebo. This receptor was identified in a person aged 18-65 years who received the Ad26.COV2.S COVID-19 vaccine or a placebo. The CDR3 sequence: CASSDRLYEQYF. CDR3 in DNA: TGCGCCAGCAGTGACCGGCTATACGAGCAGTACTTC.